Listed below are T cell receptor beta chains from one sample, sequenced in a study of early T cells in non-severe SARS-CoV-2 infection. TCRdb re-derived calls from the 5' RACE reads in MiXCR, one entry per CDR3 protein. The sample lists some 30,000 distinct CDR3 sequences; 5.1% were seen once. Sequencing was performed on whole blood. The source of these receptors is an adult who was a healthcare worker with PCR-confirmed SARS-CoV-2 infection or an uninfected control (not recorded which). The CDR3 runs from the conserved cysteine through the conserved F or W. A D gene is named only where the DNA matches it firmly. Not every row has a clone size; where given, it reads once, few, many or a size class.

-,TRBJ2-1,TRBV20-1,many,CSARDPAPGDEQFF,TGCAGTGCTAGAGATCCGGCGCCCGGCGATGAGCAGTTCTTC
TRBD2,TRBJ2-1,TRBV7-2,few,CASSLSGGESYNEQFF,TGTGCCAGCAGCCTTAGCGGGGGAGAATCCTACAATGAGCAGTTCTTC
-,TRBJ1-2,TRBV11-3,-,CASSAGPYNGYTF,TGTGCCAGCAGCGCGGGTCCTTACAATGGCTACACCTTC
TRBD2,TRBJ2-3,TRBV11-2,-,CASSLDDWLAGSSDTQYF,TGTGCCAGCAGCTTAGATGATTGGCTAGCGGGGTCCTCAGATACGCAGTATTTT
-,TRBJ2-1,TRBV5-4,few,CASSLPVGGGYNEQFF,TGTGCCAGCAGCTTGCCAGTGGGGGGCGGATACAATGAGCAGTTCTTC
-,TRBJ1-2,TRBV12-3/TRBV12-4,-,CASSFGRGWGYTF,TGTGCCAGCAGTTTTGGACGGGGATGGGGCTACACCTTC
-,TRBJ2-7,TRBV6-4,-,CASSVEGGSEQYF,TGTGCCAGCAGTGTTGAAGGAGGGAGCGAGCAGTACTTC
-,TRBJ1-2,TRBV28,-,CASTVPANYGYTF,TGTGCCAGCACGGTCCCAGCTAACTATGGCTACACCTTC
-,TRBJ2-1,TRBV7-9,-,CASSQRTVYEQFF,TGTGCCAGCAGCCAGAGGACAGTCTATGAGCAGTTCTTC
-,TRBJ1-1,TRBV7-9,many,CASSSGTENTEAFF,TGTGCCAGCAGTTCCGGGACGGAGAACACTGAAGCTTTCTTT
-,TRBJ2-2,TRBV11-2,-,CASSTTHTSNTGELFF,TGTGCCAGCAGTACTACACATACCTCGAACACCGGGGAGCTGTTTTTT
-,TRBJ2-1,TRBV21-1,few,CASSKIYFGTVGGKSEQFF,TGTGCCAGCAGCAAAATATACTTCGGTACCGTAGGGGGTAAGAGTGAGCAGTTCTTC
TRBD2,TRBJ2-5,TRBV6-4,many,CASAPEREGTQETQYF,TGTGCCAGCGCCCCTGAGCGGGAGGGGACCCAAGAGACCCAGTACTTC
-,TRBJ2-1,TRBV19,many,CASSTSGTYNEQFF,TGTGCCAGTAGTACCTCCGGGACGTACAATGAGCAGTTCTTC
-,TRBJ2-1,TRBV9,medium-sized,CASSSRTNEQFF,TGTGCCAGCAGCTCAAGAACGAATGAGCAGTTCTTC
-,TRBJ2-2,TRBV11-2,many,CASSLGIGSSTGELFF,TGTGCCAGCAGCTTAGGAATCGGTAGCTCCACCGGGGAGCTGTTTTTT
-,TRBJ2-5,TRBV5-1,many,CASSLSQGSQETQYF,TGCGCCAGCAGCTTGAGCCAGGGAAGCCAAGAGACCCAGTACTTC
-,TRBJ1-1,TRBV11-2,many,CASSLERGFEAFF,TGTGCCAGCAGCTTAGAACGGGGGTTTGAAGCTTTCTTT
-,TRBJ2-7,TRBV9,many,CARGAINVVHEQYF,TGTGCCAGGGGCGCCATCAACGTCGTCCACGAGCAGTACTTC
-,TRBJ2-1,TRBV11-3,few,CASSLERDYNEQFF,TGTGCCAGCAGCTTAGAACGGGATTACAATGAGCAGTTCTTC
TRBD2,TRBJ2-5,TRBV7-3,-,CASSPHGGQETQYF,TGTGCCAGCAGCCCACACGGGGGGCAAGAGACCCAGTACTTC